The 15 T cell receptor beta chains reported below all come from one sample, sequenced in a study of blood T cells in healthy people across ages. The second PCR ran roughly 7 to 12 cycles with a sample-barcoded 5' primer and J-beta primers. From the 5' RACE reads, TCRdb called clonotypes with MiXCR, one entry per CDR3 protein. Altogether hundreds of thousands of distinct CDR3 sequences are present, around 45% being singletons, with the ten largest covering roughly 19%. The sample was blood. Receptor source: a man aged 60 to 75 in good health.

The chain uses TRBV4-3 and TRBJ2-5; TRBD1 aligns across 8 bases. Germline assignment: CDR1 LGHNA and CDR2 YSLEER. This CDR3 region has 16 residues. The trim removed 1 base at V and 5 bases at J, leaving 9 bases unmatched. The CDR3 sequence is CASSQVPQGAGETQYF. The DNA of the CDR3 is TGCGCCAGCAGCCAAGTTCCTCAGGGGGCAGGGGAGACCCAGTACTTC.

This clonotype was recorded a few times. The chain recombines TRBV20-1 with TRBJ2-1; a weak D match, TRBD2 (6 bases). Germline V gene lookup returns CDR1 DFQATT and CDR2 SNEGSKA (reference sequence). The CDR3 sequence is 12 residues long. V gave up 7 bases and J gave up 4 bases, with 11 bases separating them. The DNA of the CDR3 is TGCAGTGGGCGGGGTGGGTACAATGAGCAGTTCTTC. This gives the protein CSGRGGYNEQFF.

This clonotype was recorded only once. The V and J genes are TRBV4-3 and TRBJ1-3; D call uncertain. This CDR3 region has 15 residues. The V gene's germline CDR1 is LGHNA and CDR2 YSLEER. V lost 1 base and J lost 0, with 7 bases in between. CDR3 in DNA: TGCGCCAGCAGCCAAGGAAAAATCTCTGGAAACACCATATATTTT. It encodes CASSQGKISGNTIYF.

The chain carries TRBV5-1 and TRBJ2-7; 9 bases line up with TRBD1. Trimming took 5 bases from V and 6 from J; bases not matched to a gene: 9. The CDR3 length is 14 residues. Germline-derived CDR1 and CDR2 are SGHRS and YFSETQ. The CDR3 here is CASRDPDRGSEQYF. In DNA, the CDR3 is TGCGCCAGCAGGGACCCGGACAGGGGAAGCGAGCAGTACTTC.

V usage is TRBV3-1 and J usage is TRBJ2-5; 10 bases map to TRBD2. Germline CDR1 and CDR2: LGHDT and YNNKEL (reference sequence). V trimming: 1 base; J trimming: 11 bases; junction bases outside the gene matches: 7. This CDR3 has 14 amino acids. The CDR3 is CASSQGTSGRVQYF. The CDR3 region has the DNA TGTGCCAGCAGCCAAGGGACTAGCGGCAGAGTGCAGTACTTC.

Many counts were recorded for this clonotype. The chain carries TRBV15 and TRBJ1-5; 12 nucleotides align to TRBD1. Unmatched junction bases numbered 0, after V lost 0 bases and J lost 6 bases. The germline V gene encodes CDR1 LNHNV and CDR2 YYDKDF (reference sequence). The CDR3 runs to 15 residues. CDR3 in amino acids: CATSREGQGAQPQHF. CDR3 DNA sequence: TGTGCCACCAGCAGAGAGGGACAGGGGGCTCAGCCCCAGCATTTT.

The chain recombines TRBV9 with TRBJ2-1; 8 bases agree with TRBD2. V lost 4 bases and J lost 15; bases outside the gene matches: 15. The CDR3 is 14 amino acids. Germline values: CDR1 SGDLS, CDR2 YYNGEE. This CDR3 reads CASSPNPGLDDPFF. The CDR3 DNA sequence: TGTGCCAGCAGCCCGAACCCGGGACTAGATGATCCGTTCTTC.

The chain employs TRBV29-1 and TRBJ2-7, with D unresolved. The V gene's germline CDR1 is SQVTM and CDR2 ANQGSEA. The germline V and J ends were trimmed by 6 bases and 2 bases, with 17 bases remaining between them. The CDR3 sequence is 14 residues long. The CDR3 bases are TGCAGCGTCGAAACTACCCACAGCCCCTACGAGCAGTACTTC. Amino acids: CSVETTHSPYEQYF.

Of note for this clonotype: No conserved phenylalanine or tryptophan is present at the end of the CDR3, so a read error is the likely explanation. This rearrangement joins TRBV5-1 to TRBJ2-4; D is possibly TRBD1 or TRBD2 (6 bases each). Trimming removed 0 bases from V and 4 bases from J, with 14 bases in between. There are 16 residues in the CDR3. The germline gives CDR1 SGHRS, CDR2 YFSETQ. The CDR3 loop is CASSLEGGAWKNIQYS. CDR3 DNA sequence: TGCGCCAGCAGCTTGGAGGGGGGCGCTTGGAAAAACATTCAGTACAGC.

The DNA of the CDR3 is TGTGCCAGCAGCTCCCCGGGCACAGATACGCAGTATTTT. Protein product: CASSSPGTDTQYF. V gene TRBV6-5 combines with J gene TRBJ2-3; unclear D gene. The germline V gene has CDR1 MNHEY and CDR2 SVGAGI. The CDR3 length is 13 residues. V lost 6 bases and J 1 base, leaving 8 bases between the germline ends.

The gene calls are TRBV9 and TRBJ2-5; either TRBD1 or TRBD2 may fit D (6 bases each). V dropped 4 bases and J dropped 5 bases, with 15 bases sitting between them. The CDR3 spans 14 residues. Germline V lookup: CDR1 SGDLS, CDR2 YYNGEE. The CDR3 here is CASSPGGGWETQYF. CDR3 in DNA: TGTGCCAGCAGCCCTGGAGGGGGGTGGGAGACCCAGTACTTC.

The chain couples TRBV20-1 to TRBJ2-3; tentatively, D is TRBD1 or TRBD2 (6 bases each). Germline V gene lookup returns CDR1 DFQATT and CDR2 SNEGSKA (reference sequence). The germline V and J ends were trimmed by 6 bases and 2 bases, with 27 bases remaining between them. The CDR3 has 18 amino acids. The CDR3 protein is CSATWWSPQGTATDTQYF. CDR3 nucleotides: TGCAGTGCGACATGGTGGTCCCCCCAGGGGACTGCCACAGATACGCAGTATTTT.

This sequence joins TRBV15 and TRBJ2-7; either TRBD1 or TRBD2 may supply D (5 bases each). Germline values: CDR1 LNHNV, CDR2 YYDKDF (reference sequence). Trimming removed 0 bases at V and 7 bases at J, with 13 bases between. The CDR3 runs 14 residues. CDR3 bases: TGTGCCACCAGCAGAGATCTGGGGACGGGGGAGCAGTACTTC. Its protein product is CATSRDLGTGEQYF.

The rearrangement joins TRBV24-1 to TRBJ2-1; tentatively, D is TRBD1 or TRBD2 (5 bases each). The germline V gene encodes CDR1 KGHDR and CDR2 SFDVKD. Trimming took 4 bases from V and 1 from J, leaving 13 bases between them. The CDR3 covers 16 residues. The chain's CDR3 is CATSEPQGVSYNEQFF. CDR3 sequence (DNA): TGTGCCACCAGTGAACCTCAGGGAGTATCCTACAATGAGCAGTTCTTC.

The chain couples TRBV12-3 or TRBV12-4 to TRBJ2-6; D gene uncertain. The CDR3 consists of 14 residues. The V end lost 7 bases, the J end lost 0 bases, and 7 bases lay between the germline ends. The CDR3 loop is CASIESSGANVLTF. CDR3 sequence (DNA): TGTGCCAGCATCGAGAGCTCTGGGGCCAACGTCCTGACTTTC.